The 6 T cell receptor beta chains below all came from one sample that was sequenced in a study of spatial heterogeneity in lung cancer. The time point denotes: sample taken at primary tumor resection. TCRdb fed the 5' RACE reads into MiXCR, producing one record per CDR3 protein. The sample consists of over 50,000 distinct CDR3 sequences, roughly 5.9% of them appearing once. The starting material was PBMCs, obtained at surgery. The receptor source for this set is a female donor with early-stage non-small cell lung cancer.

This clonotype was observed at least ten times. This chain uses TRBV7-3 with TRBJ2-6; D possibly corresponds to TRBD2 (6 bases). V lost 5 bases and J 2 bases, leaving 22 bases between the germline ends. Germline V gene sequence: CDR1 SGHTA, CDR2 FQGTGA. This CDR3 is built from 19 residues. The CDR3 DNA sequence: TGTGCCAGCAGCCCTCGCCGGGACTCCTTACCCCCTGGGGCCAACGTCCTGACTTTC. Protein sequence: CASSPRRDSLPPGANVLTF.

This clonotype occurred a few times. The genes are TRBV7-2 and TRBJ1-2, with D perhaps TRBD1 (6 bases). CDR1 is SGHTA and CDR2 is FQGNSA in the germline V gene. V dropped 6 bases and J dropped 8 bases, with 16 bases sitting between them. This CDR3 contains 13 residues. The CDR3 loop is CASSTRGREGYTF. Here the CDR3 DNA reads TGTGCCAGCAGTACCAGGGGAAGAGAGGGCTACACCTTC.

In its sample, this clonotype was seen a few times. CDR3 sequence reads: CASSQGLARSGELFF. The CDR3 nucleotides read TGTGCCAGCTCCCAAGGACTAGCACGGAGTGGGGAGCTGTTTTTT. The chain has TRBV13 and TRBJ2-2, with 8 positions matching TRBD2. Unmatched junction bases numbered 13, after V lost 8 bases and J lost 8 bases. CDR1 and CDR2 (germline): PRHDT, FYEKMQ (reference sequence). The CDR3 covers 15 residues.

The chain recombines TRBV10-2 with TRBJ1-5; D uncertain. Germline values: CDR1 WSHSY, CDR2 SAAADI. Trimming took off 6 bases at V and 7 bases at J, with 16 bases between the two ends. This CDR3 region has 14 residues. Here the CDR3 reads CASRDPGDGQPQHF. DNA for the CDR3: TGCGCCAGCAGAGACCCAGGAGATGGACAGCCCCAGCATTTT.

This clonotype was seen many times. The rearrangement uses TRBV20-1 and TRBJ2-1, with 10 bases identical to TRBD2. In germline, CDR1 is DFQATT, CDR2 SNEGSKA (reference sequence). The trim removed 0 bases at V and 8 bases at J, leaving 7 bases unmatched. This CDR3 has 15 residues. The CDR3 region is CSARDGAGGQYEQFF. CDR3 bases: TGCAGTGCTAGAGATGGAGCGGGAGGGCAGTATGAGCAGTTCTTC.

This clonotype has ten or more counts. The gene calls are TRBV6-6 and TRBJ2-7, with D perhaps TRBD1 or TRBD2 (6 bases each). Germline CDR1 and CDR2: MNHNY and SVGAGI (reference sequence). The CDR3 is 15 residues long. The V and J ends lost 0 bases and 5 bases respectively, with 14 bases between them. The CDR3 sequence: CASSYSGGITNEQYV. Written as DNA, the CDR3 is TGTGCCAGCAGTTACTCAGGGGGGATTACCAACGAGCAGTACGTC.